The clone carrying this T cell receptor (beta chain) was counted a single time. This entry comes from a study of T cell changes during pregnancy in multiple sclerosis. Data came from immunoSEQ multiplex PCR; TCRdb stores just in-frame clones and leaves some out. Here the sample spans roughly 58,000 clones, 90% being singletons. Per germline, CDR1 SEHNR and CDR2 FQNEAQ (reference sequence). The V end lost 6 bases, the J end lost 7 bases, and 10 bases lay between the germline ends. CDR3 length: 12 residues. The V gene is TRBV7-9, the J gene TRBJ2-1, with D tentatively TRBD2 (5 bases). Specimen: CD8+ T cells from peripheral blood mononuclear cells, collected before pregnancy. This receptor was obtained from a female donor with multiple sclerosis, enrolled in a pregnancy study. DNA of the CDR3: TGTGCCAGCAGACCGGACTCAAATGAGCAGTTCTTC. Translated: CASRPDSNEQFF.